One and the same sample provided the 32 T cell receptor beta chains below, sequenced in a study of graft-versus-host responses after intestinal transplantation. Assay: immunoSEQ multiplex PCR; the TCRdb copy retains only in-frame clones and omits some. The sample records some 40,000 clones, roughly 91% being singletons. The input for sequencing was PBMCs, taken 524 days after transplant. The receptors derive from a human patient who received an intestinal transplant, so some T cells may come from the graft donor.

J is TRBJ2-7 and V is TRBV6-1; TRBD1 aligns across 8 bases. The CDR3 length is 13 residues. In germline, CDR1 is MNHNS, CDR2 SASEGT. Unmatched junction bases numbered 1, after V lost 4 bases and J lost 2 bases. CDR3 DNA sequence: TGTGCCAGCAGTGTGGACAGGGCCTACGAGCAGTACTTC. This translates into CASSVDRAYEQYF.

The V gene is TRBV6-5, the J gene TRBJ1-1; no clear D. The ends were cut back, 2 bases at V and 0 bases at J, with 10 bases in the middle. The CDR3 length is 15 residues. Germline loops: CDR1 MNHEY, CDR2 SVGAGI. CDR3 protein: CASSYGLGMNTEAFF. The CDR3 DNA is TGTGCCAGCAGTTACGGCCTAGGCATGAACACTGAAGCTTTCTTT.

The chain uses TRBV30 and TRBJ1-6; TRBD1 matches at 8 bases. This CDR3 spans 16 amino acids. With 2 bases clipped from V and 0 bases from J, the junction kept 3 bases outside the gene matches. Per germline, CDR1 GTSNPN and CDR2 SVGIG (reference sequence). This CDR3 reads CAWSYRGSSYNSPLHF. In nucleotides, the CDR3 is TGTGCCTGGAGTTACAGGGGGAGCTCCTATAATTCACCCCTCCACTTT.

The V gene is TRBV10-3, the J gene TRBJ2-6; D gene unclear. The V end was cut by 5 bases, the J end by 1 base, with 9 bases between. The germline gives CDR1 ENHRY, CDR2 SYGVKD. CDR3 length equals 15 residues. The CDR3 reads CAISKESSGANVLTF. DNA of the CDR3: TGTGCCATCAGTAAAGAATCTTCTGGGGCCAACGTCCTGACTTTC.

The CDR3 reads CASSFRSGKEEQYF. Here the CDR3 DNA reads TGCGCCAGCAGCTTCCGTAGCGGGAAGGAGGAGCAGTACTTC. The rearrangement links TRBV5-1 to TRBJ2-7, with TRBD2 matching 8 bases. V shed 2 bases, J shed 7 bases, and the junction held 8 bases outside the gene matches. Germline V gene sequence: CDR1 SGHRS, CDR2 YFSETQ. This CDR3 region has 14 residues.

This sequence joins TRBV19 and TRBJ2-5, with 9 bases lining up with TRBD1. CDR3 length: 14 amino acids. Losses at the gene ends were 6 bases for V and 4 bases for J; bases not matched to a gene: 6. Germline lookup yields CDR1 LNHDA and CDR2 SQIVND (reference sequence). For the CDR3, the DNA is TGTGCCAGTAGCCCCGGACAGGGGTTAGAGACCCAGTACTTC. The encoded protein is CASSPGQGLETQYF.

A single count supports this clone. This rearrangement joins TRBV7-9 to TRBJ2-7; D perhaps matches TRBD2 (7 bases). The CDR3 contains 12 residues. The germline V and J ends were trimmed by 7 bases and 5 bases, with 12 bases remaining between them. Germline CDR1 reads SEHNR; CDR2 reads FQNEAQ (reference sequence). This CDR3 is CASTPGGDEQYF. DNA of the CDR3: TGTGCCAGCACCCCGGGGGGCGACGAGCAGTACTTC.

This sequence joins TRBV19 and TRBJ1-1, with D possibly TRBD1 on 6 matching bases. CDR1 and CDR2 from the germline V gene are LNHDA and SQIVND (reference sequence). V was pared by 5 bases and J by 8 bases, with 9 bases between. The CDR3 runs 11 residues. The CDR3 region is CASSAGVEAFF. The CDR3 coding sequence is TGTGCCAGTAGTGCAGGGGTGGAAGCTTTCTTT.

This clone is a singleton in its sample. The V gene is TRBV10-2, the J gene TRBJ2-7; D is unclear. V was clipped by 2 bases and J by 0 bases, with 11 bases between them. The germline V gene has CDR1 WSHSY and CDR2 SAAADI. The CDR3 extends over 15 amino acids. CDR3 in DNA: TGCGCCAGCAGTGAGGGCCAGCTTTTCTCCTACGAGCAGTACTTC. It translates to CASSEGQLFSYEQYF.

The chain recombines TRBV6-1 with TRBJ1-1; D is ambiguous. V dropped 2 bases and J dropped 3 bases, with 7 bases sitting between them. CDR1 and CDR2 from the germline V gene are MNHNS and SASEGT. The CDR3 totals 13 residues. The chain's CDR3 is CASSETGDTEAFF. For the CDR3, the DNA is TGTGCCAGCAGTGAAACCGGGGACACTGAAGCTTTCTTT.

V gene TRBV9 combines with J gene TRBJ2-1; D possibly corresponds to TRBD2 (6 bases). The CDR3 consists of 14 residues. CDR1 SGDLS and CDR2 YYNGEE come from the germline V gene. V lost 1 base and J lost 6, with 11 bases in between. The DNA of the CDR3 is TGTGCCAGCAGCGTAAGGACTAATCTCAATGAGCAGTTCTTC. It translates to CASSVRTNLNEQFF.

This chain uses TRBV28 with TRBJ2-1, with 10 nucleotides matching TRBD2. The V and J ends lost 5 bases and 3 bases, in that order; junction bases with no gene match: 7. CDR1 and CDR2 (germline): MDHEN, SYDVKM. CDR3 size: 16 residues. The CDR3 loop reads CASSPWLAGDYNEQFF. CDR3 bases: TGTGCCAGCAGTCCCTGGCTAGCGGGAGACTACAATGAGCAGTTCTTC.

CDR3 sequence: CASVITGGSYNEQFF. The CDR3 DNA follows: TGTGCCAGCGTCATAACGGGGGGCTCCTACAATGAGCAGTTCTTC. This chain links TRBV13 with TRBJ2-1; 7 nucleotides line up with TRBD2. The CDR3 loop spans 15 amino acids. Germline CDR1 and CDR2: PRHDT and FYEKMQ (reference sequence). V shed 8 bases and J 0 bases; nucleotides not matched to a gene: 7. Full variable domain (remainder filled in from reference TRBV13 and TRBJ2-1): AAGVIQSPRHLIKEKRETATLKCYPIPRHDTVYWYQQGPGQDPQFLISFYEKMQSDKGSIPDRFSAQQFSDYHSELNMSSLELGDSALYFCASVITGGSYNEQFFGPGTRLTVL.

The genes are TRBV18 and TRBJ1-4, with D uncertain. CDR3 length: 15 amino acids. Germline V lookup: CDR1 KGHSH, CDR2 LQKENI. Trimming removed 3 bases at V and 5 bases at J, with 13 bases between. The CDR3 DNA follows: TGTGCCAGCTCACCCCAACGCACAGAAAATGAAAAACTGTTTTTT. This translates into CASSPQRTENEKLFF.

The rearrangement uses TRBV5-5 and TRBJ2-7; D is unclear. The CDR3 loop spans 15 amino acids. The germline V gene has CDR1 SGHKS and CDR2 YYEKEE (reference sequence). The V end was cut by 1 base, the J end by 1 base, with 12 bases between. Here the CDR3 reads CASSLSYRGSYEQYF. The CDR3 region has the DNA TGTGCCAGCAGCTTGTCATACAGAGGTTCCTACGAGCAGTACTTC.

V and J are TRBV18 and TRBJ1-4; 9 nucleotides agree with TRBD1. The CDR3 runs to 15 residues. The germline V gene has CDR1 KGHSH and CDR2 LQKENI. Losses at the gene ends were 3 bases for V and 8 bases for J; bases not matched to a gene: 7. The CDR3 nucleotides are TGTGCCAGCTCACCGCGACAGGGGGTTCAGGAAAAACTGTTTTTT. Protein product: CASSPRQGVQEKLFF.

The chain combines TRBV9 with TRBJ2-3; 10 nucleotides match TRBD2. CDR1 and CDR2 from the germline V gene are SGDLS and YYNGEE. The CDR3 is made up of 21 amino acids. V was pared by 0 bases and J by 5 bases, with 21 bases of the junction left unmatched. CDR3 loop: CASSVATRVGSSGRTVDTQYF. Here the CDR3 DNA reads TGTGCCAGCAGCGTAGCTACTAGAGTGGGGTCTAGCGGGAGAACTGTAGATACGCAGTATTTT.

The V gene is TRBV6-5, the J gene TRBJ2-3, with unresolved D. CDR1 is MNHEY, CDR2 SVGAGI, per germline. CDR3 size: 11 residues. V shed 7 bases and J shed 3 bases, with 5 bases lying between them. CDR3 in DNA: TGTGCCAGCACGGCTACAGATACGCAGTATTTT. Its translation: CASTATDTQYF.

V gene TRBV30 combines with J gene TRBJ1-2; possibly TRBD1 for D (5 bases). Trimming stripped 0 bases from V and 6 bases from J, with 14 bases between. Germline V CDR1 and CDR2: GTSNPN, SVGIG (reference sequence). The CDR3 runs 14 residues. The DNA for the CDR3 is TGTGCCTGGAGTGTAGGGGCGGGACCCAATGGCTACACCTTC. This encodes CAWSVGAGPNGYTF. The full variable domain, completed using reference TRBV30 and TRBJ1-2, is SQTIHQWPATLVQPVGSPLSLECTVEGTSNPNLYWYRQAAGRGLQLLFYSVGIGQISSEVPQNLSASRPQDRQFILSSKKLLLSDSGFYLCAWSVGAGPNGYTFGSGTRLTVV.

The genes are TRBV6-5 and TRBJ2-2; D uncertain. This CDR3 has 14 residues. Trimming took 2 bases from V and 8 from J, leaving 12 bases between them. Germline V CDR1 and CDR2: MNHEY, SVGAGI. The chain's CDR3 is CASSYPTPEGELFF. The CDR3 DNA follows: TGTGCCAGCAGTTACCCGACCCCTGAGGGGGAGCTGTTTTTT.

The CDR3 nucleotides are TGTGCCAGCAGTTCCCATAGCACCGGGGAGCTGTTTTTT. This translates into CASSSHSTGELFF. The rearrangement uses TRBV27 and TRBJ2-2; D ambiguous. V was cut by 4 bases and J by 4 bases, with 7 bases left in between. CDR1 is MNHEY and CDR2 is SMNVEV in the germline V gene (reference sequence). This CDR3 is built from 13 residues.

The sample holds one count of this clone. The chain carries TRBV7-3 and TRBJ2-1; TRBD2 agrees at 10 bases. Germline loops: CDR1 SGHTA, CDR2 FQGTGA. The CDR3 loop spans 22 amino acids. J lost 8 bases, V lost 2 bases, and 27 bases had no gene match. The CDR3 coding sequence is TGTGCCAGCAGCTTACCCGTTATCTCTTTTACTAGCGGGAAGGGGACGCAGGATGAGCAGTTCTTC. Encoded protein: CASSLPVISFTSGKGTQDEQFF.

V gene TRBV2 combines with J gene TRBJ2-2, with D maybe TRBD1 (5 bases). This CDR3 contains 14 residues. V was trimmed by 5 bases and J by 6 bases, leaving 13 bases between them. The germline V gene encodes CDR1 SNHLY and CDR2 FYNNEI. The CDR3 coding sequence is TGTGCCAGCAGTAGGCAGGGTAATCCCGGGGAGCTGTTTTTT. Translating it yields CASSRQGNPGELFF. The whole variable domain, filled in from reference TRBV2 and TRBJ2-2, reads EPEVTQTPSHQVTQMGQEVILRCVPISNHLYFYWYRQILGQKVEFLVSFYNNEISEKSEIFDDQFSVERPDGSNFTLKIRSTKLEDSAMYFCASSRQGNPGELFFGEGSRLTVL.

V is TRBV9 and J is TRBJ2-3; unclear D gene. This CDR3 contains 13 residues. Germline V gene data show CDR1 as SGDLS and CDR2 as YYNGEE. Trimming took off 4 bases at V and 0 bases at J, with 6 bases between the two ends. CDR3 in amino acids: CASSLLSTDTQYF. CDR3 nucleotides: TGTGCCAGCAGCCTTTTAAGCACAGATACGCAGTATTTT.

Only one count was recorded for this clone. The chain carries TRBV7-8 and TRBJ1-1; D remains ambiguous. Germline loops: CDR1 SGHVS, CDR2 FQNEAQ. CDR3 size: 13 residues. V was cut by 1 base and J by 1 base, with 4 bases left in between. The CDR3: CASSLGQNTEAFF. The CDR3 DNA is TGTGCCAGCAGCTTAGGGCAGAACACTGAAGCTTTCTTT. Full variable domain (missing parts from reference TRBV7-8 and TRBJ1-1): GAGVSQSPRYKVAKRGQDVALRCDPISGHVSLFWYQQALGQGPEFLTYFQNEAQLDKSGLPSDRFFAERPEGSVSTLKIQRTQQEDSAVYLCASSLGQNTEAFFGQGTRLTVV.

The chain employs TRBV6-5 and TRBJ2-1; D remains ambiguous. CDR3 length: 15 amino acids. The germline V gene has CDR1 MNHEY and CDR2 SVGAGI. With 6 bases removed from V and 6 bases from J, the gap between germline ends came to 18 bases. CDR3 residues: CASRSQAARSNEQFF. CDR3 sequence (DNA): TGTGCCAGCAGATCCCAGGCCGCCAGGAGCAATGAGCAGTTCTTC.

In its sample, this clone was seen once. The rearrangement uses TRBV28 and TRBJ2-1; D unresolved. V was clipped by 2 bases and J by 8 bases, with 13 bases between them. CDR3 length equals 14 residues. Germline V gene sequence: CDR1 MDHEN, CDR2 SYDVKM. This chain's CDR3 is CASSLRSYGYEQFF. Written as DNA, the CDR3 is TGTGCCAGCAGTTTACGGTCTTATGGATATGAGCAGTTCTTC.

This clone showed up just once. The chain has TRBV7-2 and TRBJ2-5; TRBD2 aligns across 14 bases. CDR3 size: 17 residues. The V gene end was trimmed by 5 bases and the J gene end by 5 bases; junction bases not matched to a gene: 10. Germline V CDR1 and CDR2: SGHTA, FQGNSA. The CDR3 bases are TGTGCCAGCAGCCCTCCGGCGGGACTAGCGGGAGATGAGACCCAGTACTTC. Protein: CASSPPAGLAGDETQYF.

Written as DNA, the CDR3 is TGTGCCAGCAGCTCCCCGGGACAGGGGCCTTACGAGCAGTACTTC. It codes for CASSSPGQGPYEQYF. The chain combines TRBV7-9 with TRBJ2-7; TRBD1 matches 10 bases. The CDR3 spans 15 residues. V lost 4 bases and J lost 4; bases outside the gene matches: 7. Germline V gives CDR1 SEHNR, CDR2 FQNEAQ (reference sequence).

The rearrangement links TRBV18 to TRBJ2-6, with D perhaps matching TRBD2 (5 bases). This CDR3 comprises 17 residues. Trimming removed 3 bases at V and 2 bases at J, with 14 bases between. CDR1 KGHSH and CDR2 LQKENI come from the germline V gene. In DNA, the CDR3 is TGTGCCAGCTCACCCTCATGGGGAGTGGCTGGGGCCAACGTCCTGACTTTC. Its protein product is CASSPSWGVAGANVLTF.

The gene calls are TRBV25-1 and TRBJ2-3; possibly TRBD2 for D (6 bases). Germline CDR1 reads MGHDK; CDR2 reads SYGVNS. The CDR3 contains 16 residues. The V end was cut by 4 bases, the J end by 1 base, with 15 bases between. CDR3 sequence (DNA): TGTGCCAGCAGTGTCATGGACTACAAGGGCACAGATACGCAGTATTTT. Its protein is CASSVMDYKGTDTQYF.

Written as DNA, the CDR3 is TGTGCCAGCAGTTTGAAGGGGGGTTATAATTCACCCCTCCACTTT. Translation: CASSLKGGYNSPLHF. The chain uses TRBV28 and TRBJ1-6, with D possibly matching TRBD1 (6 bases). Trimming shortened V by 3 bases and J by 4 bases, and 10 bases separated the two germline ends. The germline gives CDR1 MDHEN, CDR2 SYDVKM. This CDR3 is built from 15 residues.